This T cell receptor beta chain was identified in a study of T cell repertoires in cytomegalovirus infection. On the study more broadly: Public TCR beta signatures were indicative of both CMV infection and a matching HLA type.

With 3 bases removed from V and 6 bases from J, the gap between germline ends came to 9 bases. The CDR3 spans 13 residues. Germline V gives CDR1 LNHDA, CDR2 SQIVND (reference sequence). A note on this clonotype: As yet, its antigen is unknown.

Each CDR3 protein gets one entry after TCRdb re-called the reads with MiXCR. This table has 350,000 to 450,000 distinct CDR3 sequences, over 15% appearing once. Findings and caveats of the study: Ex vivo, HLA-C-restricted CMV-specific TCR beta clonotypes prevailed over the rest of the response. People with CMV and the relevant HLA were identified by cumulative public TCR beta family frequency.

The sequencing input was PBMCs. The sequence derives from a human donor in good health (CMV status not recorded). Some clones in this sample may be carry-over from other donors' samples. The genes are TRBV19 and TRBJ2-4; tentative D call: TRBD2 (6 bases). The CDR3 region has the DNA TGTGCCAGTAGTATCCCCGGGGGAAACATTCAGTACTTC. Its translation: CASSIPGGNIQYF.